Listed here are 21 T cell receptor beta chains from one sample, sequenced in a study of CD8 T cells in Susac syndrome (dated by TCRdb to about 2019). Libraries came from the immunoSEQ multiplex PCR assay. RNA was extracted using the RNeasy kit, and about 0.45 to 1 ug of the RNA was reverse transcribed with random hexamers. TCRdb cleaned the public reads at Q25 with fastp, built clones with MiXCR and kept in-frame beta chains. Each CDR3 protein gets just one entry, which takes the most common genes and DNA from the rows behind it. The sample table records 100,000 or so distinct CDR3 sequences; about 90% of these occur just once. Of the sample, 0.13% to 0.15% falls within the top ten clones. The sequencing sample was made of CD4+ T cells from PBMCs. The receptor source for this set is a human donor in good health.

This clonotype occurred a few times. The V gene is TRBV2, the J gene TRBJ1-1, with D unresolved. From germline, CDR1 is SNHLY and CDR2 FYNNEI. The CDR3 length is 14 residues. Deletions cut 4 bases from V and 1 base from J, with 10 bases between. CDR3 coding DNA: TGTGCCAGCAGTGGGCTTAAAGAGAACACTGAAGCTTTCTTT. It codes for CASSGLKENTEAFF.

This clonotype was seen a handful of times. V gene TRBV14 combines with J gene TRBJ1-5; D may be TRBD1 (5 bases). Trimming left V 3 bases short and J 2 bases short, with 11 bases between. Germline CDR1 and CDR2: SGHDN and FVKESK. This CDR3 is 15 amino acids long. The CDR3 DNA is TGTGCCAGCAGCCAGGGGCGTAGTGGCAATCAGCCCCAGCATTTT. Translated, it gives CASSQGRSGNQPQHF. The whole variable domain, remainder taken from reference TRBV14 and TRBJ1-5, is EAGVTQFPSHSVIEKGQTVTLRCDPISGHDNLYWYRRVMGKEIKFLLHFVKESKQDESGMPNNRFLAERTGGTYSTLKVQPAELEDSGVYFCASSQGRSGNQPQHFGDGTRLSIL.

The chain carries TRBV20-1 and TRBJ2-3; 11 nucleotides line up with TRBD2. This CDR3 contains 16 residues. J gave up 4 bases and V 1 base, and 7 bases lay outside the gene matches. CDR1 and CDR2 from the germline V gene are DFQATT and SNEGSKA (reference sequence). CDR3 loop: CSARGLLAGGPDTQYF. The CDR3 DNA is TGCAGTGCTAGAGGCCTTCTAGCGGGGGGCCCAGATACGCAGTATTTT.

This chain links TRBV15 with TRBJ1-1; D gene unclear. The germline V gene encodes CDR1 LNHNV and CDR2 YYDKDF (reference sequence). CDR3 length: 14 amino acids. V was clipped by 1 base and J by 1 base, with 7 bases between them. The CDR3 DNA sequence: TGTGCCACCAGCAGAGCTCCAGGGAACACTGAAGCTTTCTTT. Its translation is CATSRAPGNTEAFF.

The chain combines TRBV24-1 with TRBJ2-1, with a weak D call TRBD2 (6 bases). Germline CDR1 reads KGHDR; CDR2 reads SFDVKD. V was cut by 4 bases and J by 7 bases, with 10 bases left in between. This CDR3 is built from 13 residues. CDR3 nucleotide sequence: TGTGCCACCAGTGAGGGACTTAGAAATGAGCAGTTCTTC. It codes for CATSEGLRNEQFF.

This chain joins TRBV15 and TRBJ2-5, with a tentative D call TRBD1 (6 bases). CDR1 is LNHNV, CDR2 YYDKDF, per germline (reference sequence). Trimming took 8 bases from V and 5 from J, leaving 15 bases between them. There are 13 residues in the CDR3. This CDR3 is CATQTRDTETQYF. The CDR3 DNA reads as TGTGCCACCCAAACGAGGGACACGGAGACCCAGTACTTC.

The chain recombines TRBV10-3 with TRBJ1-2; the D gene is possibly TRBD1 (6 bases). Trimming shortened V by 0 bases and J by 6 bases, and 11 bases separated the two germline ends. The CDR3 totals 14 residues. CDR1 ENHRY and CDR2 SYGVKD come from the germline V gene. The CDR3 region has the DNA TGTGCCATCAGTGAGTCGGGGGGCAGAGATGGCTACACCTTC. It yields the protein CAISESGGRDGYTF.

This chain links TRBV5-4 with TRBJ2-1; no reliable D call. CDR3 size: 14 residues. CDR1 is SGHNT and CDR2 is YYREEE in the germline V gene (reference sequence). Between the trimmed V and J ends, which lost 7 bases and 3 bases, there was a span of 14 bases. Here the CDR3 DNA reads TGTGCCAGCGCACATATTTCTAGCTACAATGAGCAGTTCTTC. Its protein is CASAHISSYNEQFF.

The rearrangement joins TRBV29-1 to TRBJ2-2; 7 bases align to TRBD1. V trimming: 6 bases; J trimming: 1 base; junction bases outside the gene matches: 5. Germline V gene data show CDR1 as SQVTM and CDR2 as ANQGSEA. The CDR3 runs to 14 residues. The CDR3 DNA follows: TGCAGCGTAGCAAGACAGGGGAACACCGGGGAGCTGTTTTTT. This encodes CSVARQGNTGELFF.

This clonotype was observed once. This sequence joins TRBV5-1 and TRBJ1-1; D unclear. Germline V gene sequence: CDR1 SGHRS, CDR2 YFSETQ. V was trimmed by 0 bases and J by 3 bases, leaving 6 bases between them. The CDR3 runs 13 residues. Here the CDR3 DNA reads TGCGCCAGCAGCTTGGTCGTGGACACTGAAGCTTTCTTT. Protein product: CASSLVVDTEAFF.

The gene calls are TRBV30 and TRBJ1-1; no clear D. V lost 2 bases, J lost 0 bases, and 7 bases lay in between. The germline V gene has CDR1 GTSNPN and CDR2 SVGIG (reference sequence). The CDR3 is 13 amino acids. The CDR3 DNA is TGTGCCTGGAGTCTTCACATGAACACTGAAGCTTTCTTT. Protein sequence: CAWSLHMNTEAFF.

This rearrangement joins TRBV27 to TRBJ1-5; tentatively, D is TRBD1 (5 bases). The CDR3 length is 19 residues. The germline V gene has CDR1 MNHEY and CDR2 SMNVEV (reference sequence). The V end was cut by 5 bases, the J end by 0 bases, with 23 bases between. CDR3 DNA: TGTGCCAGCAGTCCCACCGCGGGGCGGGGGGGATATAGCAATCAGCCCCAGCATTTT. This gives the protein CASSPTAGRGGYSNQPQHF.

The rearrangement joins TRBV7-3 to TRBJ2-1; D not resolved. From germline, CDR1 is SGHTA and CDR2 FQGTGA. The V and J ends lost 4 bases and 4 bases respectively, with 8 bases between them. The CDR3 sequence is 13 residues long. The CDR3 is CASSSPGYNEQFF. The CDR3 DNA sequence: TGTGCCAGCAGCTCTCCCGGTTACAATGAGCAGTTCTTC.

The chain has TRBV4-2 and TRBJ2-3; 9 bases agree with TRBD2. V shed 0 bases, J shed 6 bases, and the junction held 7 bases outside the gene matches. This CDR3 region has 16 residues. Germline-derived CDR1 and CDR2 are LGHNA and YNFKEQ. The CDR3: CASSQEGGRALDTQYF. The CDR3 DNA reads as TGTGCCAGCAGCCAAGAGGGCGGGAGGGCCTTGGATACGCAGTATTTT.

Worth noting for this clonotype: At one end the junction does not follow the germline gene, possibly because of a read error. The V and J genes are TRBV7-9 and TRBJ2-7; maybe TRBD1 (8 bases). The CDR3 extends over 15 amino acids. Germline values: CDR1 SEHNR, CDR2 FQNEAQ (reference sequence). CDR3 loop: CASNLNTGGVIEQYF. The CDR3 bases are TGTGCCAGCAACTTAAACACAGGGGGGGTCATCGAGCAGTACTTC.

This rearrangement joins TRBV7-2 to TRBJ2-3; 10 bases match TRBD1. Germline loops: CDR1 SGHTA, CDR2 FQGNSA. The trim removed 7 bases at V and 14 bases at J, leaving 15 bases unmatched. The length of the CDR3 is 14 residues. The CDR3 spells CASTPRPPGQGTYF. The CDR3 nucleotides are TGTGCCAGCACTCCGCGACCTCCGGGACAGGGGACGTATTTT. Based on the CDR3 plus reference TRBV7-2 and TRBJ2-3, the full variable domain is GAGVSQSPSNKVTEKGKDVELRCDPISGHTALYWYRQSLGQGLEFLIYFQGNSAPDKSGLPSDRFSAERTGGSVSTLTIQRTQQEDSAVYLCASTPRPPGQGTYFGPGTRLTVL.

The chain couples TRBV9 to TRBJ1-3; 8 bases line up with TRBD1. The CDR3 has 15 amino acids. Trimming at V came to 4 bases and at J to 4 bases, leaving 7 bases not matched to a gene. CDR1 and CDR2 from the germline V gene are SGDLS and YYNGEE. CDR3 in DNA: TGTGCCAGCAGCCCGAGGACAGGGACAGGAAACACCATATATTTT. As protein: CASSPRTGTGNTIYF.

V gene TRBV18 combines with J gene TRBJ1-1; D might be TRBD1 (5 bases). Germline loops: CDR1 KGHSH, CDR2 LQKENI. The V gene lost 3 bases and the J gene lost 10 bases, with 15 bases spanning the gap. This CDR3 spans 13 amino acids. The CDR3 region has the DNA TGTGCCAGCTCACCCCCGGGGGGAGTTGGAGCTTTCTTT. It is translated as CASSPPGGVGAFF.

CDR3 residues: CASSSTRGSTPYNEQFF. The CDR3 nucleotides read TGTGCCAGCAGCTCCACCAGGGGCTCCACCCCGTACAATGAGCAGTTCTTC. The chain has TRBV11-2 and TRBJ2-1; a weak D match, TRBD1 (6 bases). Deletions cut 4 bases from V and 4 bases from J, with 20 bases between. The germline CDR1 and CDR2 sequences are SGHAT and FQNNGV. The CDR3 consists of 17 residues.

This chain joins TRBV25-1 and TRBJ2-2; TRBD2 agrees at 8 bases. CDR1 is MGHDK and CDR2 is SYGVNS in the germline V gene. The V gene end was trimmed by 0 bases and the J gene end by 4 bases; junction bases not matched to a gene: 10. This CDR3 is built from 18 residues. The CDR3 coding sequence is TGTGCCAGCAGTGAATATGTTCATGCCGGGGGGGGCACCGGGGAGCTGTTTTTT. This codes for CASSEYVHAGGGTGELFF.

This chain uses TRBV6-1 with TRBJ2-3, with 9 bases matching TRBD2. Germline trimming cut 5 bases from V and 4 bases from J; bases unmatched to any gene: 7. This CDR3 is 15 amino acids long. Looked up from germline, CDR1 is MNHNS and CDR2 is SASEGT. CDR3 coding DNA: TGTGCCAGCAGTAATAGCGGGAGTAGCGCAGATACGCAGTATTTT. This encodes CASSNSGSSADTQYF.